This T cell receptor (beta chain) comes out of a study of identical twins. Notes on the study in general: Models underestimated TCR alpha sharing (out-of-frame) in monozygotic twins. Insertions were reduced in abundant cord blood beta clonotypes but not in memory repertoires.

This clonotype was seen at least ten times. What it recognizes is unknown. TCRdb used MiXCR to reprocess the 5' RACE reads, holding one entry per CDR3 protein. There are 240,000 or so distinct CDR3 sequences in the sample; 10% occur only once, and 9% to 10% lies in the top ten. The sequencing input was memory T cells sorted from blood. The sequence was collected from a middle-aged man in good health.

The CDR3 sequence is CASSPRTGLGYGYTF. DNA of the CDR3: TGTGCCAGCAGTCCGCGGACCGGCCTTGGCTATGGCTACACCTTC. The chain uses TRBV28 and TRBJ1-2; D is unclear. This CDR3 comprises 15 residues. Germline-derived CDR1 and CDR2 are MDHEN and SYDVKM. V was pared by 5 bases and J by 4 bases, with 17 bases between.